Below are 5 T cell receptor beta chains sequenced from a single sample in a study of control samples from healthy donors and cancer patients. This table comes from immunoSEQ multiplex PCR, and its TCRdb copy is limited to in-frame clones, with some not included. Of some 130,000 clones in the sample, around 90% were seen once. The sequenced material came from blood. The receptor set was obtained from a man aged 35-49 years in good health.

The CDR3 loop reads CASSTPGGAGANVLTF. The CDR3 coding sequence is TGTGCCAGTAGCACCCCCGGAGGGGCTGGGGCCAACGTCCTGACTTTC. V usage is TRBV19 and J usage is TRBJ2-6; possibly TRBD2 for D (6 bases). This CDR3 comprises 16 residues. Germline CDR1 reads LNHDA; CDR2 reads SQIVND (reference sequence). V was cut by 6 bases and J by 2 bases, with 14 bases left in between.

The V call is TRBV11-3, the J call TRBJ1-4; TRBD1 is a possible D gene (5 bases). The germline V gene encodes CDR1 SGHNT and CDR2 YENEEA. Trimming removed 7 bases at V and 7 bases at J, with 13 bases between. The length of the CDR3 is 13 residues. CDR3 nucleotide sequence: TGTGCCAGCACCGCCTATGGGACTGAAAAACTGTTTTTT. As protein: CASTAYGTEKLFF.

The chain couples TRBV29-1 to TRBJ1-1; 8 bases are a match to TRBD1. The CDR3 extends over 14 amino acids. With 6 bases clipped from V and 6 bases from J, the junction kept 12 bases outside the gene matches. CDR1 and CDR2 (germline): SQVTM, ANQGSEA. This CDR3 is CSVQLTGVHSEAFF. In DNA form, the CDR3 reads TGCAGCGTCCAACTGACAGGGGTTCATTCTGAAGCTTTCTTT.

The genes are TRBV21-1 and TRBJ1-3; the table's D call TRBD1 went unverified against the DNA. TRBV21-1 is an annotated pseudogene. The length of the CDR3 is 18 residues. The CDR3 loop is CASTPLLRQPLSGNTIYF. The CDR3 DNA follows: TGTGCCAGCACCCCCTTATTGAGACAGCCCCTCTCTGGAAACACCATATATTTT.

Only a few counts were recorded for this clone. CDR3 sequence (DNA): TGCGCCAGCAGCTTGGGAATGACAGGGAATGAGCAGTTCTTC. Its protein is CASSLGMTGNEQFF. The J gene is TRBJ2-1, the V gene TRBV5-1, with 7 bases aligning to TRBD1. The CDR3 runs to 14 residues. J gave up 7 bases and V 0 bases, and 4 bases lay outside the gene matches. Germline CDR1 SGHRS, CDR2 YFSETQ. The full variable domain, in which reference TRBV5-1 and TRBJ2-1 provide the parts outside the CDR3, is KAGVTQTPRYLIKTRGQQVTLSCSPISGHRSVSWYQQTPGQGLQFLFEYFSETQRNKGNFPGRFSGRQFSNSRSEMNVSTLELGDSALYLCASSLGMTGNEQFFGPGTRLTVL.